These 30 T cell receptor beta chains were sequenced from one sample in a study of CD4 T cells in relation to SARS-CoV-2 and coronaviruses. Unexposed donor CD4+ T cells date from 2011-2018, before the COVID-19 pandemic. The cells were cultured for about ten days before CD4+ T cells were isolated. Produced via immunoSEQ multiplex PCR; TCRdb's table is partial and in-frame only. Counted here are approximately 21,000 clones, under 80% occurring once; the ten biggest clones make up more than 12%. Which antigens these TCRs recognize remains unknown. Material for sequencing was CD4+ T cells from PBMCs, cultured in vitro. The receptors originated from a human donor in good health.

This chain joins TRBV5-1 and TRBJ2-5; D unresolved. The V gene lost 1 base and the J gene lost 1 base, with 8 bases spanning the gap. The CDR3 sequence is 14 residues long. The V gene's germline CDR1 is SGHRS and CDR2 YFSETQ. Here the CDR3 DNA reads TGCGCCAGCAGCTTGCAGCGCTCCCAAGAGACCCAGTACTTC. Protein: CASSLQRSQETQYF. The complete variable domain, with remaining parts taken from reference TRBV5-1 and TRBJ2-5, reads KAGVTQTPRYLIKTRGQQVTLSCSPISGHRSVSWYQQTPGQGLQFLFEYFSETQRNKGNFPGRFSGRQFSNSRSEMNVSTLELGDSALYLCASSLQRSQETQYFGPGTRLLVL.

This clone was observed a handful of times. The chain joins TRBV6-2 or TRBV6-3 to TRBJ2-2; D gene unclear. The CDR3 totals 14 residues. Germline V lookup: CDR1 MNHEY, CDR2 SVGEGT. V was shortened by 2 bases and J by 2 bases, with 6 bases between the two germline ends. The CDR3: CASSYNGNTGELFF. The CDR3 DNA follows: TGTGCCAGCAGTTACAACGGAAACACCGGGGAGCTGTTTTTT.

The count of this clone is one. For the CDR3, the DNA is TGTGCCAGCAGCCAAGTAATGGGTCGCAGGAACACTGAAGCTTTCTTT. The encoded protein is CASSQVMGRRNTEAFF. V and J are TRBV4-2 and TRBJ1-1; D not resolved. The CDR3 loop spans 16 amino acids. CDR1 and CDR2 from the germline V gene are LGHNA and YNFKEQ. The V gene lost 1 base and the J gene lost 1 base, with 13 bases spanning the gap.

This clone has just one count. This chain links TRBV3-1 (or the pseudogene TRBV3-2) with TRBJ2-2; D is uncertain. The CDR3 totals 12 residues. The V end lost 4 bases, the J end lost 6 bases, and 6 bases lay between the germline ends. The germline V gene has CDR1 LGHDT and CDR2 YNNKEL (reference sequence). The CDR3 region is CASSPRAGELFF. In nucleotides, the CDR3 is TGTGCCAGCAGCCCACGCGCCGGGGAGCTGTTTTTT.

This clone was detected once. This chain links TRBV12-1 with TRBJ2-7; whether TRBD2, the table's D call, matches the DNA was not checked. TRBV12-1 is recorded as a pseudogene. The CDR3 runs 13 residues. CDR3 sequence reads: CASRERRTYEQYF. For the CDR3, the DNA is TGTGCCAGCAGGGAGCGTAGGACCTACGAGCAGTACTTC.

This rearrangement joins TRBV6-1 to TRBJ2-2; D possibly uses TRBD1 or TRBD2 (5 bases each). Germline loops: CDR1 MNHNS, CDR2 SASEGT. Deletions cut 1 base from V and 3 bases from J, with 12 bases between. The CDR3 extends over 16 amino acids. In nucleotides, the CDR3 is TGTGCCAGCAGTGAAGTGGCCGGGACCTACACCGGGGAGCTGTTTTTT. It specifies CASSEVAGTYTGELFF.

This clone came up once. This chain links TRBV3-1 (or the pseudogene TRBV3-2) with TRBJ2-7; D gene ambiguous. The CDR3 sequence is 15 residues long. Germline loops: CDR1 LGHDT, CDR2 YNNKEL (reference sequence). Deletions cut 0 bases from V and 1 base from J, with 10 bases between. The DNA of the CDR3 is TGTGCCAGCAGCCAAGAGTGGTGCGGATCCTACGAGCAGTACTTC. This translates into CASSQEWCGSYEQYF.

This chain's CDR3 is CASSLGVDTDTQYF. The DNA for the CDR3 is TGCGCCAGCAGCTTGGGGGTAGACACAGATACGCAGTATTTT. J is TRBJ2-3 and V is TRBV5-1, with D unclear. Trimming took off 0 bases at V and 2 bases at J, with 7 bases between the two ends. The CDR3 runs to 14 residues. CDR1 and CDR2 from the germline V gene are SGHRS and YFSETQ.

This clone was picked up a small number of times. The chain recombines TRBV4-1 with TRBJ2-7; TRBD1 or TRBD2 may be the D gene (5 bases each). The V and J ends lost 1 base and 6 bases respectively, with 16 bases between them. From germline, CDR1 is MGHRA and CDR2 YSYEKL. This CDR3 region has 15 residues. In DNA, the CDR3 is TGCGCCAGCAGCCAAGGCAACCGGGGCGAAGGCGAGCAGTACTTC. Protein sequence: CASSQGNRGEGEQYF.

The chain joins TRBV5-1 to TRBJ1-1; tentative D call: TRBD1 (5 bases). This CDR3 has 15 residues. V gave up 4 bases and J gave up 1 base, with 14 bases separating them. CDR1 SGHRS and CDR2 YFSETQ come from the germline V gene. CDR3 residues: CASSTPGIGNTEAFF. The CDR3 nucleotides are TGCGCCAGCAGCACCCCAGGGATTGGGAACACTGAAGCTTTCTTT.

CDR3 loop: CASRDTGTLWEQYF. DNA of the CDR3: TGTGCCAGCCGTGATACCGGGACACTTTGGGAGCAGTACTTC. This chain joins TRBV19 and TRBJ2-7, with D perhaps matching TRBD1 (6 bases). Trimming took off 9 bases at V and 7 bases at J, with 22 bases between the two ends. Germline CDR1 and CDR2: LNHDA and SQIVND (reference sequence). The CDR3 loop spans 14 amino acids.

The table lists this clone with a few counts. The chain uses TRBV4-2 and TRBJ1-1; D is uncertain. In germline, CDR1 is LGHNA, CDR2 YNFKEQ. There are 15 residues in the CDR3. Trimming left V 4 bases short and J 0 bases short, with 12 bases between. This chain's CDR3 is CASSPGPRLNTEAFF. DNA for the CDR3: TGTGCCAGCAGCCCCGGGCCTCGCTTGAACACTGAAGCTTTCTTT.

In its sample, this clone was seen once. This chain uses TRBV29-1 with TRBJ2-3; D uncertain. Germline loops: CDR1 SQVTM, CDR2 ANQGSEA. Deletions cut 4 bases from V and 2 bases from J, with 10 bases between. The CDR3 is 13 amino acids. The CDR3 is CSVVAQITDTQYF. The CDR3 DNA reads TGCAGCGTTGTTGCACAGATCACAGATACGCAGTATTTT.

This chain uses TRBV9 with TRBJ2-7; TRBD2 agrees at 10 bases. CDR1 is SGDLS, CDR2 YYNGEE, per germline. V dropped 5 bases and J dropped 3; count of bases not matched to a gene: 5. The CDR3 loop spans 14 amino acids. The chain's CDR3 is CASSRTSGIYEQYF. Here the CDR3 DNA reads TGTGCCAGCAGTAGGACTAGCGGCATCTACGAGCAGTACTTC.

The chain recombines TRBV6-1 with TRBJ1-3; no clear D. Germline values: CDR1 MNHNS, CDR2 SASEGT. This CDR3 spans 14 amino acids. The V gene lost 3 bases and the J gene lost 1 base, with 7 bases spanning the gap. CDR3 DNA sequence: TGTGCCAGCAGTGACCCCGGTTCTGGAAACACCATATATTTT. Encoded protein: CASSDPGSGNTIYF.

J is TRBJ1-2 and V is TRBV12-3 or TRBV12-4; tentatively, D is TRBD1 (5 bases). V lost 3 bases to trimming and J lost 7 bases, with 12 bases between them. The CDR3 has 13 amino acids. CDR3 region: CASSFDRALGYTF. DNA of the CDR3: TGTGCCAGCAGTTTCGACAGAGCGCTTGGCTACACCTTC.

The genes are TRBV5-4 and TRBJ1-3, with 11 bases fitting TRBD1. Losses at the gene ends were 2 bases for V and 2 bases for J; bases not matched to a gene: 6. This CDR3 is 17 amino acids long. Per germline, CDR1 SGHNT and CDR2 YYREEE (reference sequence). Here the CDR3 reads CASSLPGGQGAGNTIYF. DNA for the CDR3: TGTGCCAGCAGCTTACCGGGGGGACAGGGGGCTGGAAACACCATATATTTT.

The V call is TRBV10-3, the J call TRBJ1-6, with TRBD1 matching 10 bases. The CDR3 is 15 residues long. V dropped 6 bases and J dropped 5; count of bases not matched to a gene: 4. The germline CDR1 and CDR2 sequences are ENHRY and SYGVKD. The CDR3 is CAIRTGGADNSPLHF. The CDR3 DNA sequence: TGTGCCATCAGGACAGGGGGCGCGGATAATTCACCCCTCCACTTT.

This clone turned up a few times. This rearrangement joins TRBV19 to TRBJ1-5; D is uncertain. Germline values: CDR1 LNHDA, CDR2 SQIVND (reference sequence). The CDR3 covers 13 residues. Trimming left V 3 bases short and J 3 bases short, with 6 bases between. The CDR3 DNA reads TGTGCCAGTAGTATTCAGGACAATCAGCCCCAGCATTTT. It codes for CASSIQDNQPQHF.

CDR3 nucleotide sequence: TGTGCCAGCAGTTACGGTGGTAGCGGGACCAATGAGCAGTTCTTC. Residues: CASSYGGSGTNEQFF. The chain combines TRBV6-6 with TRBJ2-1; 8 bases fit TRBD2. Germline CDR1 and CDR2: MNHNY and SVGAGI (reference sequence). The CDR3 extends over 15 amino acids. The V segment lost 2 bases and the J segment 6 bases; nucleotides outside the gene matches: 6.

The chain links TRBV27 to TRBJ2-3, with 8 nucleotides matching TRBD2. Trimming at V came to 0 bases and at J to 3 bases, leaving 2 bases not matched to a gene. Germline values: CDR1 MNHEY, CDR2 SMNVEV (reference sequence). This CDR3 has 15 residues. The CDR3 is CASSLSRGETDTQYF. In DNA, the CDR3 is TGTGCCAGCAGTTTATCGCGGGGGGAGACAGATACGCAGTATTTT.

The rearrangement joins TRBV7-9 to TRBJ2-7; 7 nucleotides agree with TRBD2. Germline V gene sequence: CDR1 SEHNR, CDR2 FQNEAQ (reference sequence). The CDR3 has 16 amino acids. The ends lost 3 bases at V and 7 bases at J; junction bases unmatched: 15. This chain's CDR3 is CASSLEAGFRTFEQYF. In DNA form, the CDR3 reads TGTGCCAGCAGCTTGGAAGCGGGATTTCGGACTTTTGAGCAGTACTTC.

CDR3 DNA sequence: TGTGCCAGCAGCTTAGGGGGGGCGGGAGGATCCTACGAGCAGTACTTC. It is translated as CASSLGGAGGSYEQYF. The chain joins TRBV7-2 to TRBJ2-7, with 8 positions matching TRBD2. The germline CDR1 and CDR2 sequences are SGHTA and FQGNSA. This CDR3 is 16 amino acids long. The V segment lost 1 base and the J segment 1 base; nucleotides outside the gene matches: 6.

The V and J genes are TRBV7-8 and TRBJ2-7; D unresolved. The CDR3 extends over 16 amino acids. V was trimmed by 1 base and J by 3 bases, leaving 16 bases between them. CDR1 and CDR2 (germline): SGHVS, FQNEAQ. CDR3 nucleotides: TGTGCCAGCAGCTTAGGCCTCTGGAACCGACTCTACGAGCAGTACTTC. Translated: CASSLGLWNRLYEQYF.

Remarks on this clone: The junction shows a germline mismatch at one end, possibly a read error. V is TRBV7-9 and J is TRBJ2-5, with 11 bases matching TRBD2. The germline CDR1 and CDR2 sequences are SEHNR and FQNEAQ (reference sequence). The CDR3 runs 15 residues. The CDR3, as DNA: TGTGCCAGCAGCCTAGCGGGGGGCCCGATGGAGACCCAGTACTTC. It encodes CASSLAGGPMETQYF.

CDR3 nucleotides: TGTGCCAGCAGTTACCAGGGCGTTCATCAGCCCCAGCATTTT. Translating it yields CASSYQGVHQPQHF. The chain joins TRBV6-2 or TRBV6-3 to TRBJ1-5, with D perhaps matching TRBD1 (5 bases). Trimming pared 2 bases from V and 5 bases from J, leaving 10 bases between. From germline, CDR1 is MNHEY and CDR2 SVGEGT. The CDR3 length is 14 residues.

The chain uses TRBV7-8 and TRBJ2-4, with D tentatively TRBD2 (7 bases). Trimming cost V 0 bases and J 7 bases, with 10 bases left between them. In germline, CDR1 is SGHVS, CDR2 FQNEAQ. The CDR3 is made up of 14 amino acids. The CDR3 is CASSLAGGPNIQYF. The CDR3 coding sequence is TGTGCCAGCAGCTTAGCGGGGGGGCCCAACATTCAGTACTTC.

The chain combines TRBV18 with TRBJ1-2; 8 bases line up with TRBD1. Germline CDR1 is KGHSH and CDR2 is LQKENI. J gave up 0 bases and V 3 bases, and 6 bases lay outside the gene matches. The CDR3 sequence is 16 residues long. CDR3 nucleotide sequence: TGTGCCAGCTCACCGAGCCCGACAGGGGCTAACTATGGCTACACCTTC. It encodes CASSPSPTGANYGYTF.

V gene TRBV4-2 combines with J gene TRBJ2-1; TRBD2 matches 12 bases. The trim removed 4 bases at V and 5 bases at J, leaving 15 bases unmatched. In germline, CDR1 is LGHNA, CDR2 YNFKEQ. The CDR3 has 19 amino acids. The CDR3 region is CASSRESPLAGGLHNEQFF. The DNA for the CDR3 is TGTGCCAGCAGCCGCGAGTCCCCTCTAGCGGGGGGGCTGCACAATGAGCAGTTCTTC.

V and J are TRBV25-1 and TRBJ2-7; TRBD1 aligns across 11 bases. The length of the CDR3 is 14 residues. J lost 6 bases, V lost 6 bases, and 7 bases had no gene match. Germline V CDR1 and CDR2: MGHDK, SYGVNS. In DNA form, the CDR3 reads TGTGCCAGCAGCACTCCGGGACAGGGGGTCGAGCAGTACTTC. Translation: CASSTPGQGVEQYF.